These T cell receptor beta chains were read from a single sample in a study of T cells in Graves' hyperthyroidism and ophthalmopathy. TCRdb fed the multiplex PCR reads into MiXCR, producing one record per CDR3 protein. The repertoire has 700,000 or so distinct CDR3 sequences, about 16% of them found once; the top ten carry around 8%. The sequencing input was blood. Receptors were obtained from a young man with Graves' hyperthyroidism. Each CDR3 is given with its conserved first and last residue. A D gene is named only where the DNA matches it firmly. Size is omitted from some rows. Given values are once, few, many or a class for expanded clones.

j_call d_call clone_size v_call cdr3_aa cdr3_nt
TRBJ2-3 TRBD2 many TRBV12-5 CASGLKRTSGKTDTQYF TGTGCTAGTGGCCTAAAACGGACTAGCGGGAAGACAGATACGCAGTATTTT
TRBJ2-3 TRBD1 many TRBV6-1 CASRGTGYGTDTQYF TGTGCCAGCAGAGGGACAGGGTACGGCACAGATACGCAGTATTTT
TRBJ1-1 - many TRBV2 CASTREHTEAFF TGTGCCAGCACCAGGGAACACACTGAAGCTTTCTTT
TRBJ2-7 TRBD1 once TRBV20-1 CSARWDRGFYEQYF TGCAGTGCTAGGTGGGACAGGGGTTTCTACGAGCAGTACTTC
TRBJ2-7 TRBD2 once TRBV20-1 CSASLREEPYNEQYF TGCAGTGCTAGTCTGCGGGAGGAGCCCTACAATGAGCAGTACTTC
TRBJ1-1 TRBD1 - TRBV6-2/TRBV6-3 CASSFDRDRGGTEAFF TGTGCCAGCAGTTTTGACCGGGACAGGGGAGGAACTGAAGCTTTCTTT
TRBJ1-2 - few TRBV6-5 CASSYSPRGTGYTF TGTGCCAGCAGTTACAGTCCACGGGGTACGGGCTACACCTTC
TRBJ2-3 - few TRBV19 CASSPAFGDTQYF TGTGCCAGTAGCCCCGCCTTCGGGGATACGCAGTATTTT
TRBJ1-2 TRBD1 - TRBV29-1 CSDVDRAHGYTF TGCAGCGACGTGGACAGGGCTCACGGCTACACCTTC
TRBJ2-7 TRBD2 - TRBV20-1 CSAREREIEQYF TGCAGTGCTAGAGAGCGGGAGATCGAGCAGTACTTC
TRBJ2-7 - - TRBV9 CASSVDAEPREQYF TGTGCCAGCAGCGTAGATGCGGAACCCCGAGAGCAGTACTTC
TRBJ2-7 - - TRBV13 CASSPEGGIRSGEQYF TGTGCCAGCAGCCCCGAGGGGGGGATTAGGAGTGGGGAGCAGTACTTC
TRBJ2-1 - - TRBV12-3/TRBV12-4 CASSLVYRGLFDEQFF TGTGCCAGCAGTTTAGTATATAGGGGGTTATTCGATGAGCAGTTCTTC
TRBJ2-5 - many TRBV11-2 CASSLEYPYQETQYF TGTGCCAGCAGCTTAGAGTACCCGTACCAAGAGACCCAGTACTTC
TRBJ2-7 - many TRBV2 CASSPGIAYEQYF TGTGCCAGCAGTCCAGGGATAGCCTACGAGCAGTACTTC
TRBJ2-1 - many TRBV9 CASSVVTGAYNEQFF TGTGCCAGCAGCGTCGTGACAGGAGCCTACAATGAGCAGTTCTTC
TRBJ2-4 - - TRBV28 CASSQAGRDFRNIQYF TGTGCCAGCAGTCAAGCCGGCAGGGATTTTCGAAACATTCAGTACTTC
TRBJ2-1 - many TRBV7-6 CASSFSGTTYNEQFF TGTGCCAGCAGCTTTAGCGGAACTACCTACAATGAGCAGTTCTTC
TRBJ2-7 TRBD1 - TRBV7-9 CASSFPPTGTYEQYF TGTGCCAGCAGCTTTCCCCCGACAGGGACCTACGAGCAGTACTTC
TRBJ2-7 TRBD2 few TRBV27 CASRSSGRIREQYF TGTGCCAGCAGATCTAGCGGGAGGATCCGCGAGCAGTACTTC
TRBJ2-1 - - TRBV7-9 CASSLTGTALSYNEQFF TGTGCCAGCAGCCTAACTGGGACTGCCCTATCCTACAATGAGCAGTTCTTC
TRBJ2-1 TRBD2 few TRBV24-1 CATSDLTSGVSYNEQFF TGTGCCACCAGTGACCTGACTAGCGGGGTCTCCTACAATGAGCAGTTCTTC
TRBJ2-7 TRBD2 many TRBV20-1 CSASRAGDNYEQYF TGCAGTGCTAGTAGAGCGGGAGATAATTACGAGCAGTACTTC
TRBJ1-5 - many TRBV20-1 CSATRTGNQPQHF TGCAGTGCTACCCGGACAGGCAATCAGCCCCAGCATTTT
TRBJ1-1 - many TRBV6-1 CASSEVTNTEAFF TGTGCCAGCAGTGAAGTAACGAACACTGAAGCTTTCTTT
TRBJ2-7 TRBD2 many TRBV7-2 CASSRGLAAAYEQYF TGTGCCAGCAGCAGGGGACTAGCCGCAGCCTACGAGCAGTACTTC
TRBJ2-6 - few TRBV5-5 CASSLGGVSGSGANVLTF TGTGCCAGCAGCTTGGGAGGGGTATCGGGCTCTGGGGCCAACGTCCTGACTTTC
TRBJ2-1 TRBD1 - TRBV9 CASSVAAGGPNEQFF TGTGCCAGCAGCGTAGCGGCAGGGGGCCCGAATGAGCAGTTCTTC
TRBJ2-7 - many TRBV28 CASRVPQHEQYF TGTGCCAGCAGAGTGCCCCAGCATGAGCAGTACTTC
TRBJ2-2 TRBD1 few TRBV3-1 CASSHDWTGGTTGELFF TGTGCCAGCAGCCACGACTGGACAGGGGGAACCACCGGGGAGCTGTTTTTT
TRBJ1-1 - - TRBV4-1 CASSHGAQAAEAFF TGCGCCAGCAGCCACGGGGCCCAGGCGGCTGAAGCTTTCTTT
TRBJ2-3 - - TRBV7-2 CASSLITTDTQYF TGTGCCAGCAGCTTAATAACCACAGATACGCAGTATTTT
TRBJ2-7 - - TRBV30 CAWSAFGGTGVEQYF TGTGCCTGGAGTGCGTTCGGGGGAACCGGGGTCGAGCAGTACTTC
TRBJ2-5 TRBD2 few TRBV29-1 CSVGGAGVQETQYF TGCAGCGTGGGAGGAGCGGGAGTCCAAGAGACCCAGTACTTC
TRBJ2-1 - few TRBV7-9 CASSFLTTSNSYNEQFF TGTGCCAGCAGCTTCCTTACTACTAGCAACTCCTACAATGAGCAGTTCTTC
TRBJ1-2 TRBD1 few TRBV6-5 CASSYGTGDGGYTF TGTGCCAGCAGTTACGGGACAGGGGACGGAGGCTACACCTTC
TRBJ2-7 - many TRBV6-1 CASSPVLFRDEQYF TGTGCCAGCAGCCCAGTCCTTTTTAGGGACGAGCAGTACTTC
TRBJ1-2 TRBD1 - TRBV14 CASSLIPRDRGRRGYGYTF TGTGCCAGCAGCCTAATCCCCCGGGACAGGGGGCGCCGAGGCTATGGCTACACCTTC
TRBJ2-1 - many TRBV18 CASFYATAGWGNEQFF TGTGCCAGTTTCTACGCCACGGCGGGATGGGGCAATGAGCAGTTCTTC
TRBJ2-3 - - TRBV13 CASTSGPPTGTDTQYF TGTGCCAGCACCTCAGGGCCCCCTACGGGCACAGATACGCAGTATTTT
TRBJ2-1 TRBD2 many TRBV20-1 CSARHQPGLAPSSYNEQFF TGCAGTGCTAGACACCAACCGGGACTAGCGCCGAGCTCCTACAATGAGCAGTTCTTC